The present entry profiles one TCR beta chain with its context. Its antigen is not known. From the germline J gene comes the end of the CDR3, since the read stops 3 residues before it. This entry belongs to a study of T cells in women clearing cervical HPV infection. The overall study: Case blood drawn at lesion detection; control blood after infection cleared. Cases' blood sampling followed lesion detection by median approximately 150 days (90 to 200). Study-wide points: CIN3+ cases had significantly higher TCR repertoire richness than controls, but evenness did not differ.

Repertoires were generated with immunoSEQ multiplex PCR, while TCRdb's copy carries only in-frame clones and drops some. The listing records about 20,000 clones. Each participant carried one incident cervical HPV16 infection only. From germline, CDR1 is GTSNPN and CDR2 SVGIG (reference sequence). The CDR3 covers 12 residues. The chain recombines TRBV30 with TRBJ1-2; D possibly corresponds to TRBD1 (6 bases). The sequenced sample consisted of blood buffy coat. The sequence derives from a woman aged 18 to 75 with a cervical HPV16 infection that either progressed to CIN3+ or cleared (not recorded which). CDR3 DNA, as far as it was read: TGTGCCTGGAATACAGGGATTGAAGGC. Encoded protein: CAWNTGIEG. The full CDR3 protein is CAWNTGIEGYTF.